Below are 7 T cell receptor beta chains sequenced from a single sample in a study of regulatory T cells in long-lasting Graves disease. CDR3 regions were amplified by Arm-PCR using iRepertoire HTBI primers to build TCR beta libraries. MiXCR, run by TCRdb on the multiplex PCR reads, gives a single entry per CDR3 protein. The table includes more than 350,000 distinct CDR3 sequences, roughly 21% detected once. Time point noted: persistent/refractory GD, antithyroid drugs over 5 years with positive TRAb. Researchers made the TCR library from RNA that was extracted from PBMCs. The sequencing here drew on peripheral blood mononuclear cells (PBMCs), taken when the disease was refractory, from a patient treated with antithyroid drugs. The receptors shown here come from a female donor with Graves disease.

The chain has TRBV5-1 and TRBJ2-1; D may be TRBD1 (5 bases). The germline CDR1 and CDR2 sequences are SGHRS and YFSETQ. V lost 4 bases to trimming and J lost 8 bases, with 13 bases between them. The CDR3 sequence is 13 residues long. The CDR3 bases are TGCGCCAGCAGCGTGACAGATCTAGATGAGCAGTTCTTC. This encodes CASSVTDLDEQFF.

The sample holds a few counts of this clonotype. V usage is TRBV12-3 or TRBV12-4 and J usage is TRBJ2-3; TRBD2 is a possible D gene (6 bases). Trimming stripped 0 bases from V and 0 bases from J, with 13 bases between. The CDR3 covers 17 residues. The CDR3 region is CASSLAGGHTSTDTQYF. For the CDR3, the DNA is TGTGCCAGCAGTTTAGCGGGAGGTCACACTAGCACAGATACGCAGTATTTT.

In its sample, this clonotype was seen a few times. The genes are TRBV6-1 and TRBJ2-7; 8 bases match TRBD1. The CDR3 contains 13 residues. V dropped 6 bases and J dropped 13; count of bases not matched to a gene: 14. CDR1 is MNHNS and CDR2 is SASEGT in the germline V gene. The CDR3 sequence is CASRMGTGDELYF. Here the CDR3 DNA reads TGTGCCAGCAGGATGGGGACAGGCGATGAGCTTTACTTC.

This clonotype has a handful of counts. The chain couples TRBV5-1 to TRBJ2-6; D unclear. This CDR3 is built from 17 residues. V lost 0 bases and J lost 2, with 12 bases in between. Germline V gene sequence: CDR1 SGHRS, CDR2 YFSETQ. The CDR3 region has the DNA TGCGCCAGCAGCTTGGCTGTCCCTAGGGCTGGGGCCAACGTCCTGACTTTC. Encoded protein: CASSLAVPRAGANVLTF.

Ten or more counts support this clonotype. This chain joins TRBV27 and TRBJ2-5, with no clear D. CDR1 and CDR2 (germline): MNHEY, SMNVEV (reference sequence). V lost 2 bases and J lost 0, with 7 bases in between. This CDR3 is built from 14 residues. Here the CDR3 reads CASSLPSDQETQYF. The CDR3 bases are TGTGCCAGCAGTTTACCATCCGACCAAGAGACCCAGTACTTC.

This clonotype came up many times. The chain joins TRBV6-1 to TRBJ1-1, with D tentatively TRBD1 (5 bases). The V gene lost 6 bases and the J gene lost 7 bases, with 9 bases spanning the gap. The CDR3 runs 11 residues. CDR1 MNHNS and CDR2 SASEGT come from the germline V gene. This CDR3 is CASRTVGEAFF. The CDR3 nucleotides are TGTGCCAGCAGGACAGTTGGTGAAGCTTTCTTT.

This clonotype was seen many times. The V and J genes are TRBV5-1 and TRBJ1-4; D remains unclear. Germline lookup yields CDR1 SGHRS and CDR2 YFSETQ. Between the trimmed V and J ends, which lost 0 bases and 8 bases, there was a span of 14 bases. The CDR3 consists of 15 residues. The CDR3 is CASSLVGQQAEKLFF. CDR3 DNA: TGCGCCAGCAGCTTGGTGGGCCAGCAAGCGGAAAAACTGTTTTTT.